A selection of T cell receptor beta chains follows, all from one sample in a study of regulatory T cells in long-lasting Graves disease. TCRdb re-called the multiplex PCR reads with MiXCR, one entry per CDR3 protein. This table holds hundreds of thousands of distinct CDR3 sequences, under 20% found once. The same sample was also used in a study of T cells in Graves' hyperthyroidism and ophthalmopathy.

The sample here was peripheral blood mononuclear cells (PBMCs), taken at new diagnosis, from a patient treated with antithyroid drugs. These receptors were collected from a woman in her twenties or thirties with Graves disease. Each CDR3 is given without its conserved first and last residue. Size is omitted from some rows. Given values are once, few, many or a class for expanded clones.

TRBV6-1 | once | ASRGGIADSSPLH
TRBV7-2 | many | ASSLGLGRRGYT
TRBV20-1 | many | SARVSGRDSPLH
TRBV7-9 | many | ASSREQENYGYT
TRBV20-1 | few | GASDARGYEQY
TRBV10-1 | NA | ASAGNTEAF
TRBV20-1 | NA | SARRSGDSYNEQF
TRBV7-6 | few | ASSLGEQAYQNIQY
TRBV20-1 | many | SARRDRGYEQY
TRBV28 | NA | ASSKTGGGTDTQY
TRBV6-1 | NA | ASTSSGGGGTEAF
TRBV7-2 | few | ASSFVRDTSYEQY
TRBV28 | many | ASPPLAGALDTQY
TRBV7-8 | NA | ASSLVAGLGQPQH
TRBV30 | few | AWSSTGQGLY
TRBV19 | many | ASSIAVNTGELF
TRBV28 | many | ASSFSLNEQY
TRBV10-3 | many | AIRDAGGRGYT
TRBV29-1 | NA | SVEDGAGTEQY
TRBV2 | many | ASSEAAGGADTQY
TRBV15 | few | ATSRTGNQETQY
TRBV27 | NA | ASSLGTSLQETQY
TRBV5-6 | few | ASSSGDQKGYEQY
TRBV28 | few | ANMSHEQY
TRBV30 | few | AWSSNHNEQF
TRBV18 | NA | ASSRDYTGYYGYT
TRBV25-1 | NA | ASSGARQGLSWYTEAF
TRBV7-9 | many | ASSLVQGPAPGEVRMTQY
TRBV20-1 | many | KTDRNTEAF
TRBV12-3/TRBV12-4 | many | ASSGTRGETQY
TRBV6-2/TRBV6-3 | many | ASRIGTSGHNEQF
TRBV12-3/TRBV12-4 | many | ASTNGGAGANQPQH
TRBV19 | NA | ASSITPRRTSGNTIY
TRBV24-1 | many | ATSDSGTSRHEQY
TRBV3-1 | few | ASSSWQEETQY
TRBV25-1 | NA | ASRTSGVRDNEQF
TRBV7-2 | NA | ASSGSGTSGSTAAGELF
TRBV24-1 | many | ATTGGYTGELF
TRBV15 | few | ATSRSDYEQY
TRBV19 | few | ASKSIASGANVLT
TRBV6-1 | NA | ASSAYPVGAETQY
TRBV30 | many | AWSTTNGYT
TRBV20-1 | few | SADEQGAGEQY
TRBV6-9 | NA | ASSYRSAYNEQF
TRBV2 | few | ASNPDDRGGGYT
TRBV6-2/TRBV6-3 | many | ASMRAWDTEAF
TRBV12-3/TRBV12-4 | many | ASRSQGTGSSYNEQF
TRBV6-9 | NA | ASSYSRQPTGELF
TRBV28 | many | ASTDVGTSGRGQF
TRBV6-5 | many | ASSYGQGGAYEQY
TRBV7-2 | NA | ASSLTGGSGNIQY
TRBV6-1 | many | ASVRGLFGSYEQY
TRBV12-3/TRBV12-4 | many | ASSHDRGEKLF
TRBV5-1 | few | ASSLAPSGLGQPQH
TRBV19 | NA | ASSTLAGYEQY
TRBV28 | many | ASSPGTGSRFADTQY
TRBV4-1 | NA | ASSHPGQSIYV
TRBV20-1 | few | SARVGQSHYGYT
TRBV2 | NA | ASRQKGDTQY
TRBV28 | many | ASKEFGGTQETQY